The clone carrying this TCR beta chain has more than one count but fewer than ten. V lost 1 base and J 3 bases, leaving 9 bases between the germline ends. CDR1 and CDR2 (germline): SGHTA, FQGNSA. This CDR3 has 15 amino acids. The data were taken from a study of blood T cells in healthy people across ages. Every donor provided 7.5 to 10 milliliters of peripheral blood. Each sample had at least 6 million PBMCs isolated. A second PCR of about 6 to 12 cycles used a sample-barcoded 5' primer and a J-beta primer mix. TCRdb analysed the 5' RACE reads with MiXCR anew, one entry per CDR3 protein. The repertoire holds hundreds of thousands of distinct CDR3 sequences, 55% to 70% seen once, with 22% in the top ten.

The sample was blood. The gene calls are TRBV7-2 and TRBJ1-4, with D perhaps TRBD1 (5 bases). The TCR was taken from a man aged 25-40 years in good health. The CDR3 nucleotides read TGTGCCAGCAGCTTAGTTAAAGGGGCTAATGAAAAACTGTTTTTT. It codes for CASSLVKGANEKLFF.